Included here is one TCR beta chain sequence, with context. The repertoire was sequenced with immunoSEQ multiplex PCR; TCRdb's copy has only in-frame clones and lacks some. The sample has more than 120,000 clones, roughly 89% seen once. CDR1 is SEHNR, CDR2 FQNEAQ, per germline (reference sequence). V dropped 5 bases and J dropped 7 bases, with 15 bases sitting between them. This CDR3 contains 14 residues. This sample was included in a study of blood T cell repertoires in COVID-19. The wider study: Spain, Italy and the United States supplied samples that represented acute and convalescent COVID-19. Sources were T cells, B-cell-depleted T cells, or PBMCs; the material itself was cDNA or gDNA.

Source material: peripheral blood. This receptor was taken from a woman aged 50 to 60 with active or convalescent COVID-19. This chain connects TRBV7-9 to TRBJ2-1; a weak D match, TRBD1 (6 bases). The CDR3 here is CASSQRTVENEQFF. For the CDR3, the DNA is TGTGCCAGCAGCCAGAGGACAGTGGAGAATGAGCAGTTCTTC.